This record concerns one T cell receptor (beta chain) sequence. The antigen is not known. Trimming cost V 0 bases and J 3 bases, with 14 bases left between them. CDR1 is SGHDT, CDR2 YYEEEE, per germline. This CDR3 comprises 16 residues. This entry comes from a study of beta chain features in type 1 diabetes. Overall study findings and caveats: Cells with high TCR expression could be over-represented when cDNA is sequenced. Shorter templates may be favored by PCR, equally so in patients and controls.

Without exception, sorted populations had purity beyond 98%. Sequencing targeted expressed TCRB transcripts, as all isolated RNA had been reverse transcribed. Roughly 1.01 million reads, on average, came from each of the stem cell-like memory T cell samples. The assay was immunoSEQ multiplex PCR, and TCRdb's table has in-frame clones only and misses some. The table records over 65,000 clones, 25% to 35% of them present only once. The specimen was stem cell memory CD4+ T cells from blood. The chain recombines TRBV5-6 with TRBJ2-3, with a tentative D call TRBD1 (5 bases). The source is a woman aged 18 to 35 in good health. CDR3 sequence: CASSLAGPGWTDTQYF. The CDR3 nucleotides are TGTGCCAGCAGCTTGGCCGGACCAGGGTGGACAGATACGCAGTATTTT.